A selection of T cell receptor beta chains follows, all from one sample in a study of T cells in Graves' hyperthyroidism and ophthalmopathy. TCRdb re-called the multiplex PCR reads with MiXCR, one entry per CDR3 protein. This table has around 520,000 distinct CDR3 sequences, roughly 25% appearing once. The sequenced material came from blood. The receptors shown here come from a woman in her 30s with Graves' ophthalmopathy. Both conserved end residues are part of each CDR3. D genes are given only for firm matches. Some rows mark clone size as missing; the rest say once, few, many or name a class of expanded clone.

J gene | clone size | D gene | V gene | CDR3 DNA | CDR3 protein
TRBJ1-3 | many | . | TRBV5-1 | TGCGCCAGCAGCTTGGATGGGGCGTGGGGAAACACCATATATTTT | CASSLDGAWGNTIYF
TRBJ2-7 | . | TRBD1 | TRBV4-1 | TGCGCCAGCAGCCGCAGTGGGACAGGGGCCTCCTACGAGCAGTACTTC | CASSRSGTGASYEQYF
TRBJ2-3 | few | . | TRBV12-3/TRBV12-4 | TGTGCCAGCGGTCGACTACACGAGGGTCCAGATACGCAGTATTTT | CASGRLHEGPDTQYF
TRBJ2-7 | few | . | TRBV7-6 | TGTGCCAGCAGCTTAGCTGTCGGGTTGAGCTCCTACGAGCAGTACTTC | CASSLAVGLSSYEQYF
TRBJ1-1 | . | TRBD1 | TRBV7-9 | TGTGCCACCGCTGAACAGGGGATCACTGAAGCTTTCTTT | CATAEQGITEAFF
TRBJ1-2 | many | TRBD1 | TRBV27 | TGTGCCAGCAGCGCCTTCCAGGGGGGGAACTATGGCTACACCTTC | CASSAFQGGNYGYTF
TRBJ2-1 | . | TRBD2 | TRBV7-3 | TGTGCCAGCAGCGGCCCGACTAGCGGGCGTGAGCAGTTCTTC | CASSGPTSGREQFF
TRBJ1-1 | many | . | TRBV10-2 | TGCGCCAGCAGTCCTCCTGGTAGGGACACTGAAGCTTTCTTT | CASSPPGRDTEAFF
TRBJ1-1 | many | . | TRBV6-1 | TGTGCCAGCAGACAGGGTTTCCTGACTGAAGCTTTCTTT | CASRQGFLTEAFF
TRBJ2-3 | few | TRBD2 | TRBV20-1 | TGCAGTCTAGCGGGGCTCACAGATACGCAGTATTTT | CSLAGLTDTQYF
TRBJ1-2 | many | TRBD1 | TRBV10-3 | TGTGCCATCAGTGAGGTTTGGACAGGGGACAACTATGGCTACACCTTC | CAISEVWTGDNYGYTF
TRBJ2-2 | many | TRBD1 | TRBV27 | TGTGCCAGCAGTCCATTCGACAGGGGGAACACCGGGGAGCTGTTTTTT | CASSPFDRGNTGELFF
TRBJ1-2 | many | TRBD1 | TRBV7-3 | TGTGCCAGCAGCTTAACTCCAGGGGGGATCTATGGCTACACCTTC | CASSLTPGGIYGYTF
TRBJ1-5 | few | . | TRBV30 | TGTGCCTGGGGGGGGGGGGGTAAGCAGCCCCAGCATTTT | CAWGGGGKQPQHF
TRBJ2-4 | few | . | TRBV20-1 | TGCAGTGCGGATGGAGAGCTCAATAGGCCTTTCCCACTAGCCAAAAACATTCAGTACTTC | CSADGELNRPFPLAKNIQYF
TRBJ1-2 | few | TRBD1 | TRBV4-1 | TGCGCCAGCAGCTCGGCCGGGACAGGCCACCTTGGCTACACCTTC | CASSSAGTGHLGYTF
TRBJ1-6 | . | . | TRBV30 | TGTGCCTGGAGTGTGGACAGATCGGACTATAATTCACCCCTCCACTTT | CAWSVDRSDYNSPLHF
TRBJ2-7 | . | TRBD1 | TRBV6-1 | TGTGCCAGCACCCGGGACAGGGACTTCTACGAGCAGTACTTC | CASTRDRDFYEQYF
TRBJ1-2 | few | TRBD1 | TRBV3-1 | TGTGCCAGCAGCCATCAGGGACAGGCCTATGGCTACACCTTC | CASSHQGQAYGYTF
TRBJ2-2 | . | TRBD1 | TRBV5-1 | TGCGCCAGCAGCCCGGAGACAGGGACAGTGACCGGGGAGCTGTTTTTT | CASSPETGTVTGELFF
TRBJ2-7 | many | . | TRBV20-1 | TGCAGTGCTAGGACGCCGGCCGCTTCCTACGAGCAGTACTTC | CSARTPAASYEQYF
TRBJ1-1 | few | . | TRBV5-1 | TGCGCCAGCAGCAGGGGGTTTGGCAGTCCGCTGCTAAACACTGAAGCTTTCTTT | CASSRGFGSPLLNTEAFF
TRBJ2-7 | many | TRBD1 | TRBV7-9 | TGTGCCAGCAGCGCTCAGGGGGCAGGTAGTGAGCAGTACTTC | CASSAQGAGSEQYF
TRBJ1-2 | many | TRBD1 | TRBV5-1 | TGTGCCAGCAGCTTAGCAGGGGGAGGCTACACCTTC | CASSLAGGGYTF
TRBJ1-2 | many | TRBD1 | TRBV5-1 | TGCGCCAGCAGCCTTCGGACAGGGCCTGATTCTCCCTATGGCTACACCTTC | CASSLRTGPDSPYGYTF
TRBJ2-7 | many | TRBD2 | TRBV6-4 | TGTGCCAGCAGCCCCAGACTAGCATCGATGGGGGGGTCCTACGAGCAGTACTTC | CASSPRLASMGGSYEQYF
TRBJ1-2 | once | . | TRBV6-1 | TGTGCCAGCAGTGAAGCAGGGGTTGGTGGCTACACCTTC | CASSEAGVGGYTF
TRBJ1-1 | . | . | TRBV20-1 | TGCAGTGCTAGCGCGGGGCGTGACACTGAAGCTTTCTTT | CSASAGRDTEAFF
TRBJ1-2 | few | . | TRBV5-1 | TGCGCCAGCAGCCTGGGACTCCTGGGGAGTGATGGCTACACCTTC | CASSLGLLGSDGYTF
TRBJ2-2 | many | . | TRBV7-2 | TGTGCCAGCAGCTCGAATCCGACCGGGGAGCTGTTTTTT | CASSSNPTGELFF
TRBJ2-5 | . | . | TRBV3-1 | TGTGCCAGCAGCCAGACCACTGGGAGCTTCCAAGAGACCCAGTACTTC | CASSQTTGSFQETQYF
TRBJ2-7 | . | . | TRBV6-5 | TGTGCCAGCAGTTACGTCGGACCGAGCTACGAGCAGTACTTC | CASSYVGPSYEQYF
TRBJ1-3 | few | TRBD1 | TRBV11-1 | TGTGCCAGCAGCTTAACAGGGGGCCTCCCTGGAAACACCATATATTTT | CASSLTGGLPGNTIYF
TRBJ1-1 | . | . | TRBV7-2 | TGTGCCAGCAGCCCGCTCAATGAAGCTTTCTTT | CASSPLNEAFF
TRBJ1-2 | many | . | TRBV28 | TGTGCCAGTTACAACAGGGAGGGCTATGGCTACACCTTC | CASYNREGYGYTF
TRBJ2-6 | . | . | TRBV29-1 | TGCAGCGTGGCGAAGGGGAGCAGTCTTGGGGCCAACGTCCTGACTTTC | CSVAKGSSLGANVLTF
TRBJ2-5 | . | . | TRBV7-9 | TGTGCCAGCAGCTTAAGCTATGAGACCCAGTACTTC | CASSLSYETQYF
TRBJ1-1 | few | TRBD1 | TRBV4-1 | TGCGCCAGCAGCCAAGAGTATCCGGGACAGGGGCAGGGCACTGAAGCTTTCTTT | CASSQEYPGQGQGTEAFF
TRBJ1-2 | few | . | TRBV4-2 | TGTGCCAGCAGCGGCCGGGACACCCGTTTGTCTGGCTACACCTTC | CASSGRDTRLSGYTF
TRBJ2-7 | . | . | TRBV6-2/TRBV6-3 | TGTGCCAGCAGTGATACGGGACCCGAGCAGTACTTC | CASSDTGPEQYF
TRBJ1-2 | many | TRBD1 | TRBV29-1 | TGCAGCGCCACGGACAGGGGGCAATATGGCTACACCTTC | CSATDRGQYGYTF
TRBJ1-5 | many | TRBD1 | TRBV6-4 | TGTGCCAGCAGTGACGAACGGGACAGCTTCTTGTATAGCAATCAGCCCCAGCATTTT | CASSDERDSFLYSNQPQHF